This T cell receptor (beta chain) was identified in a study of cytomegalovirus exposure and HLA in healthy donors. Amplification used 60 Vbeta primers and 13 Jbeta primers. Profiled with immunoSEQ multiplex PCR; TCRdb holds only in-frame clones, not every one. The table has fewer than 250,000 clones, roughly 75% seen once. This CDR3 comprises 11 residues. Germline-derived CDR1 and CDR2 are MNHNY and SVGAGI (reference sequence). Sequenced: PBMCs. The sequence derives from a man between 25 and 39 years old in good health and CMV-seropositive. The gene calls are TRBV6-6 and TRBJ1-5; a possible D gene is TRBD1 (6 bases). The J call may be incorrect, as the DNA end agrees better with TRBJ2-3. CDR3 amino acids: CASTNREPQYF. The CDR3 DNA sequence: TGTGCCAGCACCAACAGGGAGCCCCAGTATTTT.